Listed below are T cell receptor beta chains from one sample, sequenced in a study of regulatory T cells in long-lasting Graves disease. One entry per CDR3 protein results from TCRdb running MiXCR on the multiplex PCR reads. The repertoire includes about 660,000 distinct CDR3 sequences, 30% of them detected once, and around 42% sits in the top ten. Sequencing used peripheral blood mononuclear cells (PBMCs), obtained when the disease was refractory, from a patient treated with antithyroid drugs. The receptors derive from a female donor with Graves disease. The CDR3 runs from the conserved cysteine through the conserved F or W. The order of the fields is CDR3 protein, CDR3 DNA, clone size, D gene, J gene, V gene. The D gene is left open where the match is weak. The size field is filled for only some rows; it gives once, few, many or a size class.

CASSRNEAGTAHNTEAFF	TGTGCCAGCAGCCGAAACGAGGCCGGGACAGCACACAACACTGAAGCTTTCTTT	NA	TRBD1	TRBJ1-1	TRBV11-1
CASSIGGGPTYEQYF	TGTGCCAGTAGTATAGGTGGCGGGCCGACCTACGAGCAGTACTTC	NA	NA	TRBJ2-7	TRBV19
CASSFKPSRGRTEAFF	TGTGCCAGCAGTTTTAAACCGTCCAGGGGAAGGACTGAAGCTTTCTTT	NA	NA	TRBJ1-1	TRBV27
CASTERTTYQETQYF	TGTGCCAGCACGGAAAGGACCACGTACCAAGAGACCCAGTACTTC	many	NA	TRBJ2-5	TRBV2
CASRTRQGNPVKLFF	TGTGCCAGCAGGACCCGACAGGGGAATCCTGTAAAACTGTTTTTT	few	TRBD1	TRBJ1-4	TRBV6-1
CAIRVDRDDNSPLHF	TGTGCCATCAGGGTGGACAGGGACGATAATTCACCCCTCCACTTT	many	TRBD1	TRBJ1-6	TRBV10-3
CASSFPGDQPQHF	TGTGCCAGCAGCTTTCCAGGGGATCAGCCCCAGCATTTT	many	NA	TRBJ1-5	TRBV11-2
CASTLVGGGTYEQYF	TGTGCCAGCACCCTTGTCGGCGGAGGAACCTACGAGCAGTACTTC	many	NA	TRBJ2-7	TRBV27
CATSLGRGARDEKLFF	TGTGCCACCAGTCTCGGACGGGGGGCCCGGGATGAAAAACTGTTTTTT	NA	NA	TRBJ1-4	TRBV15
CASSDLGEQYF	TGTGCCAGCAGTGATCTGGGCGAGCAGTACTTC	few	NA	TRBJ2-7	TRBV6-1
CASRTGQGGNQPQHF	TGTGCCAGCAGAACGGGACAGGGGGGCAATCAGCCCCAGCATTTT	NA	TRBD1	TRBJ1-5	TRBV27
CASNTARAANYGYTF	TGTGCCAGCAATACCGCTCGGGCAGCTAACTATGGCTACACCTTC	many	NA	TRBJ1-2	TRBV6-1
CASRLTGDGYTF	TGCGCCAGCAGGCTGACAGGGGATGGCTACACCTTC	NA	TRBD1	TRBJ1-2	TRBV5-1
CASRETGAGNYGYTF	TGTGCCAGCAGGGAGACAGGGGCCGGTAACTATGGCTACACCTTC	many	TRBD1	TRBJ1-2	TRBV2
CASSLRSSEGGTF	TGTGCCAGCAGTTTGAGGTCCAGCGAGGGAGGCACCTTC	many	NA	TRBJ1-2	TRBV28
CASIERLAGGWGTGELFF	TGTGCCAGCATTGAACGGCTAGCGGGAGGGTGGGGCACCGGGGAGCTGTTTTTT	NA	TRBD2	TRBJ2-2	TRBV28
CATKTGGIYEQYF	TGCGCCACCAAGACAGGGGGTATCTACGAGCAGTACTTC	few	TRBD1	TRBJ2-7	TRBV10-2
CASSLRDGYGYTF	TGTGCCAGCAGCTTACGGGACGGCTATGGCTACACCTTC	many	NA	TRBJ1-2	TRBV7-3
CASSLVGTGLGMNTEAFF	TGCGCCAGCAGCTTGGTGGGGACAGGGTTAGGTATGAACACTGAAGCTTTCTTT	few	TRBD1	TRBJ1-1	TRBV5-1
CASRMNGEPFGYTF	TGTGCCAGCAGGATGAATGGGGAGCCTTTTGGCTACACCTTC	many	NA	TRBJ1-2	TRBV28
CASSELDMNTEAFF	TGTGCCAGCAGTGAACTGGATATGAACACTGAAGCTTTCTTT	many	NA	TRBJ1-1	TRBV2
CASSFSGTHNQPQHF	TGTGCCAGTAGCTTTTCCGGGACACACAATCAGCCCCAGCATTTT	NA	NA	TRBJ1-5	TRBV19
CATSRGGLRSGNTIYF	TGTGCCACCAGCAGAGGAGGGCTTCGCTCTGGAAACACCATATATTTT	NA	NA	TRBJ1-3	TRBV15
CASSALGSEQYF	TGTGCCAGCAGTGCCCTGGGCTCCGAGCAGTACTTC	NA	NA	TRBJ2-7	TRBV6-1
CASSEGQGFRDGYTF	TGTGCCAGCAGTGAGGGACAGGGGTTCCGCGATGGCTACACCTTC	many	TRBD1	TRBJ1-2	TRBV25-1
CSARDLDGAMAGTQYF	TGCAGTGCTAGAGATCTCGACGGAGCGATGGCTGGGACCCAGTACTTC	few	NA	TRBJ2-5	TRBV20-1
CASSLGGIQPQHF	TGTGCCAGCAGCTTAGGGGGGATCCAGCCCCAGCATTTT	NA	NA	TRBJ1-5	TRBV7-8
CASSLGVTGGSYNSPLHF	TGTGCCAGCAGTTTAGGAGTGACAGGCGGCTCCTATAATTCACCCCTCCACTTT	NA	NA	TRBJ1-6	TRBV28
CASSQDPRESTEAFF	TGTGCCAGCAGCCAAGATCCGAGAGAATCCACTGAAGCTTTCTTT	few	NA	TRBJ1-1	TRBV3-1
CASSGGIGAKNIQYF	TGTGCCAGCAGTGGCGGGATAGGGGCCAAAAACATTCAGTACTTC	many	NA	TRBJ2-4	TRBV2
CASSLQTGAQGQPQHF	TGTGCCAGCAGTTTGCAGACAGGGGCTCAGGGGCAGCCCCAGCATTTT	few	TRBD1	TRBJ1-5	TRBV28
CASREQGAGEQYF	TGTGCCAGCAGGGAACAGGGGGCGGGCGAGCAGTACTTC	many	TRBD1	TRBJ2-7	TRBV12-3/TRBV12-4
CASSLATSGILSGAYEQYF	TGTGCCAGCAGCTTAGCCACTAGCGGGATTTTGAGCGGGGCCTACGAGCAGTACTTC	few	TRBD2	TRBJ2-7	TRBV7-2
CASSLLGQADTF	TGTGCCAGCAGTTTGTTGGGGCAGGCCGACACCTTC	many	NA	TRBJ1-2	TRBV12-3/TRBV12-4
CASSGGRGSQPQHF	TGTGCCAGCAGTGGGGGCAGGGGGAGTCAGCCCCAGCATTTT	many	TRBD1	TRBJ1-5	TRBV2
CAMGPDGTEAFF	TGTGCCATGGGACCAGACGGCACTGAAGCTTTCTTT	NA	NA	TRBJ1-1	TRBV10-3
CSARDGSMNTEAFF	TGCAGTGCCAGGGACGGAAGCATGAACACTGAAGCTTTCTTT	few	NA	TRBJ1-1	TRBV20-1
CASSPGDPYEQYF	TGTGCCAGCTCACCAGGGGACCCCTACGAGCAGTACTTC	NA	NA	TRBJ2-7	TRBV18
CPSSLGGGNQPQHF	TGTCCCAGCAGTTTAGGCGGGGGCAATCAGCCCCAGCATTTT	NA	NA	TRBJ1-5	TRBV28
CASSPEDGRSPNTEAFF	TGTGCCAGTAGTCCGGAGGACGGACGCAGTCCAAACACTGAAGCTTTCTTT	NA	NA	TRBJ1-1	TRBV19
CASSSPSLYSGKETQYF	TGTGCCAGCAGTTCTCCTAGCCTATACTCTGGGAAAGAGACCCAGTACTTC	many	NA	TRBJ2-5	TRBV28
CASSLARTPKMGYTF	TGTGCCAGCAGCTTAGCAAGGACGCCCAAAATGGGCTACACCTTC	NA	NA	TRBJ1-2	TRBV11-2
CAGSLRQGSEAFF	TGTGCCGGCAGCCTCCGACAGGGTAGTGAAGCTTTCTTT	NA	TRBD1	TRBJ1-1	TRBV7-3
CASSAIDRRSNYGYTF	TGTGCCAGCAGTGCGATCGACAGGCGATCTAACTATGGCTACACCTTC	NA	NA	TRBJ1-2	TRBV28
CASSLFREGSEKLFF	TGTGCCAGCAGTTTATTCAGGGAGGGCTCCGAAAAACTGTTTTTT	many	NA	TRBJ1-4	TRBV28